The 9 T cell receptor beta chains below come from one sample, sequenced in a study of blood T cell repertoires in COVID-19. Profiling relied on immunoSEQ multiplex PCR, and the TCRdb table lists in-frame clones only, not all of them. The sample contains 95,000 to 150,000 clones, approximately 81% of which appear only once. Sequencing used peripheral blood. These receptors all come from a man aged 35-49 years with active or convalescent COVID-19.

Notes on this clone: The sample carries other DNA sequences with the same CDR3. V is TRBV19 and J is TRBJ1-1; D not resolved. This CDR3 has 14 amino acids. With 1 base removed from V and 4 bases from J, the gap between germline ends came to 10 bases. Germline V gene sequence: CDR1 LNHDA, CDR2 SQIVND (reference sequence). CDR3 DNA sequence: TGTGCCAGTAGTATAGGTACGGGGTCCACTGAAGCTTTCTTT. Amino acid sequence: CASSIGTGSTEAFF. The full variable domain, completed using reference TRBV19 and TRBJ1-1, is DGGITQSPKYLFRKEGQNVTLSCEQNLNHDAMYWYRQDPGQGLRLIYYSQIVNDFQKGDIAEGYSVSREKKESFPLTVTSAQKNPTAFYLCASSIGTGSTEAFFGQGTRLTVV.

The rearrangement uses TRBV18 and TRBJ1-2, with D unresolved. From germline, CDR1 is KGHSH and CDR2 LQKENI. Trimming cost V 3 bases and J 8 bases, with 13 bases left between them. This CDR3 spans 13 amino acids. Here the CDR3 DNA reads TGTGCCAGCTCACCGGATTGGGCGGGCGGCTACACCTTC. It is translated as CASSPDWAGGYTF.

This chain uses TRBV5-1 with TRBJ2-7; TRBD1 is a possible D gene (5 bases). Germline V gene sequence: CDR1 SGHRS, CDR2 YFSETQ. This CDR3 is built from 15 residues. V was clipped by 2 bases and J by 3 bases, with 15 bases between them. In DNA form, the CDR3 reads TGCGCCAGCAGCTTCTCCACAGGAGCACTCTACGAGCAGTACTTC. Translated: CASSFSTGALYEQYF.

This clone appeared a few times. The chain combines TRBV11-1 with TRBJ2-7; the match to TRBD2 covers 11 bases. The germline V gene has CDR1 SGHAT and CDR2 FQDESV (reference sequence). Trimming cost V 5 bases and J 0 bases; bases outside gene matches: 6. CDR3 size: 16 residues. CDR3 DNA: TGTGCCAGCAGCCTAATAGCGGGAGGGATCTCCTACGAGCAGTACTTC. Its protein product is CASSLIAGGISYEQYF.

The CDR3 loop is CASSVSPKADEKLFF. In DNA, the CDR3 is TGTGCCAGCAGCGTAAGTCCGAAAGCGGATGAAAAACTGTTTTTT. The chain couples TRBV9 to TRBJ1-4; no clear D. CDR3 length equals 15 residues. Trimming left V 1 base short and J 6 bases short, with 13 bases between. Per the germline V gene, CDR1 is SGDLS and CDR2 is YYNGEE.

The chain uses TRBV6-4 and TRBJ2-5; maybe TRBD2 (5 bases). Per germline, CDR1 MRHNA and CDR2 SNTAGT. CDR3 length: 13 residues. V lost 3 bases, J lost 5 bases, and 10 bases lay in between. The DNA of the CDR3 is TGTGCCAGCAGTGAGGAGGCGTGGGAGACCCAGTACTTC. Translated, it gives CASSEEAWETQYF.

The V gene is TRBV30, the J gene TRBJ1-5, with D uncertain. Trimming removed 3 bases from V and 6 bases from J, with 15 bases in between. This CDR3 is 14 amino acids long. Germline V lookup: CDR1 GTSNPN, CDR2 SVGIG (reference sequence). The CDR3: CAWRPEGNGQPQHF. CDR3 nucleotide sequence: TGTGCCTGGAGACCAGAGGGAAACGGTCAGCCCCAGCATTTT.

The chain couples TRBV11-3 to TRBJ2-5, with D tentatively TRBD1 (6 bases). Germline V lookup: CDR1 SGHNT, CDR2 YENEEA. V lost 1 base and J lost 4, with 19 bases in between. The CDR3 covers 17 residues. In DNA form, the CDR3 reads TGTGCCAGCAGCTTAGGGGGGCAGTTTATCCAGATAGAGACCCAGTACTTC. The encoded protein is CASSLGGQFIQIETQYF.

The genes are TRBV20-1 and TRBJ2-7; D possibly corresponds to TRBD1 (5 bases). Between the trimmed V and J ends, which lost 6 bases and 5 bases, there was a span of 11 bases. Germline CDR1 and CDR2: DFQATT and SNEGSKA (reference sequence). The CDR3 is 11 amino acids. The DNA for the CDR3 is TGCAGTGCAAAATCAGGGCACGAGCAGTACTTC. As protein: CSAKSGHEQYF.